Below, 21 T cell receptor beta chains from the same sample are listed, as sequenced in a study of blood T cell repertoires in COVID-19. Clones were sequenced by immunoSEQ multiplex PCR, and TCRdb holds only the in-frame ones, with some missing. The table has approximately 500,000 clones, 88% seen once. The specimen sequenced was PBMCs or T cells enriched from blood (not recorded which). The receptors originated from a woman in her 40s who had recovered from COVID-19.

The chain employs TRBV5-4 and TRBJ2-7; 12 bases are shared with TRBD1. Trimming removed 3 bases from V and 10 bases from J; junction bases left unmatched: 8. From germline, CDR1 is SGHNT and CDR2 YYREEE (reference sequence). The CDR3 contains 14 residues. CDR3 coding DNA: TGTGCCAGCAGCTACCCGGGACAGGGGGCGTATCAGTACTTC. This codes for CASSYPGQGAYQYF.

In this sample, this clone turned up a few times. The chain employs TRBV2 and TRBJ1-1; 9 nucleotides agree with TRBD1. The CDR3 loop spans 15 amino acids. The V gene's germline CDR1 is SNHLY and CDR2 FYNNEI. The DNA for the CDR3 is TGTGCACGCATCACAGGGGGCTTTAGGAACACTGAAGCTTTCTTT. Amino acid sequence: CARITGGFRNTEAFF.

The chain joins TRBV5-1 to TRBJ2-2; 12 nucleotides match TRBD2. With 7 bases clipped from V and 5 bases from J, the junction kept 3 bases outside the gene matches. Germline V gene sequence: CDR1 SGHRS, CDR2 YFSETQ. The CDR3 length is 14 residues. The CDR3 bases are TGCGCCAGCCGGACTAGCGGGAAGACCGGGGAGCTGTTTTTT. It is translated as CASRTSGKTGELFF.

V and J are TRBV29-1 and TRBJ1-6; no definite D call. From germline, CDR1 is SQVTM and CDR2 ANQGSEA. Trimming removed 6 bases from V and 4 bases from J, with 10 bases in between. The CDR3 consists of 13 residues. In DNA form, the CDR3 reads TGCAGCGTCCGAACGGGGTATAATTCACCCCTCCACTTT. Its translation: CSVRTGYNSPLHF.

This sequence joins TRBV2 and TRBJ1-2, with 8 nucleotides matching TRBD1. V lost 4 bases, J lost 3 bases, and 4 bases stayed unmatched. The CDR3 runs to 14 residues. Germline CDR1 reads SNHLY; CDR2 reads FYNNEI. CDR3 amino acids: CASSGTGNYYGYTF. As DNA, the CDR3 is TGTGCCAGCAGTGGGACAGGGAACTACTATGGCTACACCTTC.

For the CDR3, the DNA is TGTGCCAGCAGTTCAGGGGACCAACCCTCTGGAAACACCATATATTTT. It is translated as CASSSGDQPSGNTIYF. V is TRBV27 and J is TRBJ1-3; D may be TRBD1 (6 bases). Trimming left V 4 bases short and J 0 bases short, with 13 bases between. The CDR3 totals 16 residues. The germline CDR1 and CDR2 sequences are MNHEY and SMNVEV (reference sequence).

Only a few counts were recorded for this clone. V gene TRBV6-1 combines with J gene TRBJ1-2; D ambiguous. CDR1 and CDR2 (germline): MNHNS, SASEGT. V lost 0 bases, J lost 5 bases, and 19 bases lay in between. The CDR3 has 17 residues. CDR3 amino acids: CASSEAAWSQRLYGYTF. The DNA for the CDR3 is TGTGCCAGCAGTGAAGCGGCGTGGTCACAGAGATTATATGGCTACACCTTC.

This sequence joins TRBV5-4 and TRBJ1-2; D remains unclear. Trimming shortened V by 1 base and J by 2 bases, and 12 bases separated the two germline ends. Germline lookup yields CDR1 SGHNT and CDR2 YYREEE (reference sequence). This CDR3 region has 15 residues. CDR3 DNA sequence: TGTGCCAGCAGCTTGCCCGGGAATATGAACTATGGCTACACCTTC. Protein: CASSLPGNMNYGYTF. The full variable domain, completed using reference TRBV5-4 and TRBJ1-2, is ETGVTQSPTHLIKTRGQQVTLRCSSQSGHNTVSWYQQALGQGPQFIFQYYREEENGRGNFPPRFSGLQFPNYSSELNVNALELDDSALYLCASSLPGNMNYGYTFGSGTRLTVV.

J is TRBJ2-1 and V is TRBV12-5; 7 bases are a match to TRBD2. This CDR3 spans 16 amino acids. J gave up 4 bases and V 7 bases, and 13 bases lay outside the gene matches. Germline V gene lookup returns CDR1 LGHNT and CDR2 FRNRAP. The CDR3 DNA sequence: TGTGCTAGTGCCCCGTTGAATGGCGGGAGATACAATGAGCAGTTCTTC. Protein: CASAPLNGGRYNEQFF.

The chain recombines TRBV9 with TRBJ1-2; the D gene is possibly TRBD1 (5 bases). Between the trimmed V and J ends, which lost 0 bases and 7 bases, there was a span of 22 bases. Germline V gene data show CDR1 as SGDLS and CDR2 as YYNGEE. The CDR3 is 17 amino acids. CDR3 DNA sequence: TGTGCCAGCAGCGTAGAGGGAAGGGTCACAGGCGTAGGTGGCTACACCTTC. It yields the protein CASSVEGRVTGVGGYTF.

This clone was observed a single time. J is TRBJ1-1 and V is TRBV4-3; 9 nucleotides align to TRBD1. Germline trimming cut 4 bases from V and 4 bases from J; bases unmatched to any gene: 13. Germline CDR1 LGHNA, CDR2 YSLEER. The CDR3 has 17 amino acids. This CDR3 is CASSRLPGTGLVTEAFF. The CDR3 coding sequence is TGCGCCAGCAGCCGTCTTCCCGGGACAGGGTTAGTCACTGAAGCTTTCTTT.

V and J are TRBV5-4 and TRBJ1-1, with TRBD1 matching over 7 bases. The V gene end was trimmed by 3 bases and the J gene end by 1 base; junction bases not matched to a gene: 9. The CDR3 length is 16 residues. Germline CDR1 is SGHNT and CDR2 is YYREEE (reference sequence). CDR3 sequence: CASSYHRGFTNTEAFF. For the CDR3, the DNA is TGTGCCAGCAGCTACCACAGGGGATTTACGAACACTGAAGCTTTCTTT.

The chain is built from TRBV3-1 (or the pseudogene TRBV3-2) and TRBJ2-7; perhaps TRBD1 as D (6 bases). Germline CDR1 reads LGHDT; CDR2 reads YNNKEL (reference sequence). The CDR3 is 13 residues long. Trimming cost V 1 base and J 7 bases, with 11 bases left between them. CDR3 sequence reads: CASSQVTGQEQYF. In DNA form, the CDR3 reads TGTGCCAGCAGCCAAGTCACAGGGCAAGAGCAGTACTTC.

The chain carries TRBV27 and TRBJ2-7, with 8 bases identical to TRBD1. The germline V gene encodes CDR1 MNHEY and CDR2 SMNVEV (reference sequence). CDR3 length equals 14 residues. V lost 5 bases, J lost 3 bases, and 6 bases stayed unmatched. CDR3 DNA: TGTGCCAGCAGTCTTGACAGGGGAGGCTACGAGCAGTACTTC. It yields the protein CASSLDRGGYEQYF.

This clone was seen more than once but under ten times. This chain connects TRBV2 to TRBJ1-4; D is uncertain. The length of the CDR3 is 14 residues. V was cut by 2 bases and J by 8 bases, with 12 bases left in between. Per germline, CDR1 SNHLY and CDR2 FYNNEI. The CDR3 here is CASSERIREEKLFF. CDR3 nucleotide sequence: TGTGCCAGCAGTGAACGTATACGAGAGGAAAAACTGTTTTTT.

The chain employs TRBV19 and TRBJ2-3; 10 bases agree with TRBD2. The CDR3 has 16 amino acids. Germline loops: CDR1 LNHDA, CDR2 SQIVND (reference sequence). With V trimmed by 9 bases and J by 0 bases, 9 bases remained unmatched. CDR3 protein: CASAKAGGTSTDTQYF. The DNA for the CDR3 is TGTGCCAGCGCTAAAGCGGGAGGGACTAGCACAGATACGCAGTATTTT. Full variable domain (outside the CDR3, taken from reference TRBV19 and TRBJ2-3): DGGITQSPKYLFRKEGQNVTLSCEQNLNHDAMYWYRQDPGQGLRLIYYSQIVNDFQKGDIAEGYSVSREKKESFPLTVTSAQKNPTAFYLCASAKAGGTSTDTQYFGPGTRLTVL.

CDR3 loop: CASSPSRGKGGYTF. For the CDR3, the DNA is TGTGCCAGCAGTCCAAGCAGGGGGAAAGGCGGCTACACCTTC. V gene TRBV27 combines with J gene TRBJ1-2; 7 bases align to TRBD1. The V and J ends lost 5 bases and 8 bases, in that order; junction bases with no gene match: 11. This CDR3 region has 14 residues. The V gene's germline CDR1 is MNHEY and CDR2 SMNVEV (reference sequence).

This chain links TRBV6-5 with TRBJ1-1; D is perhaps TRBD1 (6 bases). This CDR3 is built from 15 residues. Germline assignment: CDR1 MNHEY and CDR2 SVGAGI. V was trimmed by 6 bases and J by 4 bases, leaving 18 bases between them. The CDR3 nucleotides are TGTGCCAGCAGCTATAGACAGGTACGAGGCACTGAAGCTTTCTTT. Its translation: CASSYRQVRGTEAFF.

This clone came up a few times. The rearrangement joins TRBV29-1 to TRBJ1-1; no firm D call. V was cut by 7 bases and J by 6 bases, with 21 bases left in between. Germline CDR1 and CDR2: SQVTM and ANQGSEA. The CDR3 spans 14 residues. The CDR3 loop is CSATPRVLGSEAFF. CDR3 DNA: TGCAGCGCCACCCCGAGGGTTTTGGGGTCTGAAGCTTTCTTT. The variable domain in full, with the rest retrieved from reference TRBV29-1 and TRBJ1-1, is SAVISQKPSRDICQRGTSLTIQCQVDSQVTMMFWYRQQPGQSLTLIATANQGSEATYESGFVIDKFPISRPNLTFSTLTVSNMSPEDSSIYLCSATPRVLGSEAFFGQGTRLTVV.

The genes are TRBV19 and TRBJ1-2; D gene uncertain. The CDR3 sequence is 12 residues long. V lost 5 bases, J lost 4 bases, and 8 bases lay in between. Germline assignment: CDR1 LNHDA and CDR2 SQIVND (reference sequence). The chain's CDR3 is CASSGGIYGYTF. In DNA, the CDR3 is TGTGCCAGTAGTGGTGGCATCTATGGCTACACCTTC.

V and J are TRBV9 and TRBJ2-1; 7 nucleotides match TRBD1. The CDR3 has 15 residues. Looked up from germline, CDR1 is SGDLS and CDR2 is YYNGEE. V gave up 3 bases and J gave up 3 bases; unmatched junction bases: 6. CDR3 nucleotides: TGTGCCAGCAGCGCGCCGGGACAGAACTACAATGAGCAGTTCTTC. It is translated as CASSAPGQNYNEQFF.